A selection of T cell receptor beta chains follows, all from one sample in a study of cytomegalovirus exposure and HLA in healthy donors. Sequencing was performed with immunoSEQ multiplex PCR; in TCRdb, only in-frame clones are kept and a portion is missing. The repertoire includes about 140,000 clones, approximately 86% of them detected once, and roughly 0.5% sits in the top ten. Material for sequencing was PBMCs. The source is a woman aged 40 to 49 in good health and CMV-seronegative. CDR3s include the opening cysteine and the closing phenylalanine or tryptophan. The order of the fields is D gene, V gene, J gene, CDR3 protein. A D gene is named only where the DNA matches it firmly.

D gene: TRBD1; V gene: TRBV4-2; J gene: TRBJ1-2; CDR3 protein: CASSQGPGGTYGYTF
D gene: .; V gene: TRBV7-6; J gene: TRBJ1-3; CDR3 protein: CASSFQGSGNTIYF
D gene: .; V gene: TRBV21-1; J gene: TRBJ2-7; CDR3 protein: CASSKAAPGHPKTYEQYF
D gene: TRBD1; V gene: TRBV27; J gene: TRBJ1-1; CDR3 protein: CASSPYTGETTFF
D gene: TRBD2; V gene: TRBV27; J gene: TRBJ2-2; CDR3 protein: CASRGTSGALGLFF
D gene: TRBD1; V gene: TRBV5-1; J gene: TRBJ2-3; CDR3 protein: CASSRGQGGTDTQYF
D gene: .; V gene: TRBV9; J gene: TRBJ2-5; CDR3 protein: CASSPETGSGETQYF
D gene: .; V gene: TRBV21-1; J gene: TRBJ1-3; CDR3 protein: CASSKKGQSSGNTIYF
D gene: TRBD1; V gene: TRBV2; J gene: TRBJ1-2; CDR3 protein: CASRPRTGADYGYTF
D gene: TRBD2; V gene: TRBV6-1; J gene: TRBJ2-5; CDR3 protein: CASSERAGRAETQYF
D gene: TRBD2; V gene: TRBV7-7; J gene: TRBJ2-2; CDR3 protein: CASSLEAGGRTGELFF
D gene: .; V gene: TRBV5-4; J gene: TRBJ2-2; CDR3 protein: CASGLTGNTGELFF
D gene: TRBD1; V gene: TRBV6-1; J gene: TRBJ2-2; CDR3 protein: CASSERTGSELFF
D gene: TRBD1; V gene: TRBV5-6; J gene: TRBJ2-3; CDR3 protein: CASSLAGTASDTQYF